This TCR beta chain appears in the sequencing data of a study of T cell responses to AZD1222 COVID-19 vaccine. Germline V lookup: CDR1 MNHNY, CDR2 SVGAGI (reference sequence). V was cut by 5 bases and J by 5 bases, with 18 bases left in between. The length of the CDR3 is 15 residues. General study results and limits: Only a handful of AZD1222 recipients, roughly six in all, had baseline seropositivity. The study found Spike-specific TCR breadth and depth rose after two AZD1222 doses. Within unmutated variant regions lay the reported targets of nearly half of spike-specific TCRs.

To note about this clone: As yet, its antigen is unknown.

Only in-frame clones appear in the TCRdb table, and some are missing; sequencing was by immunoSEQ multiplex PCR. This table holds roughly 100,000 clones, 75% to 90% found once. The sample here was peripheral blood, taken on day 0 of AZD1222 vaccination. The receptor comes from an adult in good health. The chain employs TRBV6-6 and TRBJ1-2, with D unclear. The CDR3 here is CASSPYTLGLYGYTF. DNA of the CDR3: TGTGCCAGCAGTCCCTATACACTTGGACTTTATGGCTACACCTTC.